The rows below give T cell receptor beta chains drawn from one sample of a study of blood T cell repertoires in COVID-19. Repertoires were generated with immunoSEQ multiplex PCR, while TCRdb's copy carries only in-frame clones and drops some. Among about 110,000 clones listed, 71% were seen once. Sequenced input: peripheral blood. These receptors all come from a human donor with acute or convalescent COVID-19. The donor label of this sample is uncertain. Both conserved end residues are trimmed from each CDR3. Each record gives: V gene, CDR3 protein.

V: TRBV25-1; CDR3: ASSQPHRDRATNEKLF
V: TRBV19; CDR3: ASSARESGGFNTGELF
V: TRBV7-8; CDR3: ASSSGQGHTDTQY
V: TRBV2; CDR3: ASFSGQSSYNEQF
V: TRBV7-3; CDR3: ASSLKAGGTDTQY
V: TRBV7-2; CDR3: ASSLQVAGTGELF
V: TRBV9; CDR3: ASSVAVGSAGTGERGYT
V: TRBV18; CDR3: ASSSVAGDQETQY
V: TRBV25-1; CDR3: ASSEYWDNTDTQY
V: TRBV5-1; CDR3: ASSLGRFEKLF
V: TRBV28; CDR3: ASRTGAPLGYT
V: TRBV2; CDR3: ASGRGYNEQF
V: TRBV5-1; CDR3: ASSLVAGGTEAF
V: TRBV7-2; CDR3: ASSLAVGRDIQY
V: TRBV5-1; CDR3: ASSFSAGGVTGELF
V: TRBV25-1; CDR3: ASSESGLAYNEQF
V: TRBV28; CDR3: ASSPGTGNIQY
V: TRBV7-2; CDR3: ASSLSRGPNQPQH
V: TRBV7-3; CDR3: ASSLFARGTYGNTIY
V: TRBV28; CDR3: ASSPNRLAGGRNEQF
V: TRBV3-1/TRBV3-2; CDR3: ASSPLAGGPTDTQY
V: TRBV7-3; CDR3: ASSLAGVNNEQF
V: TRBV9; CDR3: ASSVVVGGTEAF
V: TRBV6-5; CDR3: ASRLYRESYEQY